The clone carrying this T cell receptor (beta chain) was counted a single time. What it recognizes is unknown. Original processing methods: From ImmunoSEQ came sequences covering only the junction and carrying no quality scores, so filtering differed. The method was immunoSEQ multiplex PCR; TCRdb's version includes in-frame clones alone and lacks a portion of them. V, J and clone size derive from that table, while D and trimming were established from the DNA sequence. The sample shows some 1,100,000 clones, 75% to 80% of them seen only once. CDR1 MDHEN and CDR2 SYDVKM come from the germline V gene. The CDR3 length is 14 residues. Germline trimming cut 4 bases from V and 5 bases from J; bases unmatched to any gene: 7. The sample originates from a study of shared clonotypes between healthy human individuals. Study-level information: CD4 naive cells filled three plates per donor, CD4 memory three, CD8 naive two and CD8 memory one.

Study-level results: Large depth notwithstanding, sorted-subset sequencing proved incomplete by rarefaction.

Donors comprised only Caucasian adults living in Nashville, Tennessee. This TCR came from a man between 18 and 29 years old in good health. Some clones in this sample may be carry-over from other donors' samples. Sequencing input: memory CD4+ T cells from PBMCs. Described subset: CD45RA-negative fraction. The chain combines TRBV28 with TRBJ1-1, with 7 nucleotides matching TRBD1. The CDR3 DNA follows: TGTGCCAGCAGTTCTGGGGCGGACAGGACTGAAGCTTTCTTT. Protein sequence: CASSSGADRTEAFF.